This TCR beta chain was recovered during a study of T cell repertoires in cytomegalovirus infection. Study-level information: From public TCR beta signatures came an indication of both CMV infection and matching HLA type.

General study results and limits: Within the response measured ex vivo, HLA-C-restricted CMV-specific TCR beta clonotypes were dominant. Individuals carrying CMV plus the relevant HLA were identified by cumulative frequency of public TCR beta families.

The junction had 11 bases not matched to a gene; V was cut back by 7 bases and J by 11 bases. The CDR3 spans 13 residues. TCRdb re-derived calls from the reads in MiXCR, one entry per CDR3 protein. Counted here are about 360,000 distinct CDR3 sequences, over 15% occurring once; the ten biggest clones make up around 10%. Worth noting for this clonotype: Its antigen is as yet unknown.

The sequencing sample was made of PBMCs. The chain couples TRBV12-3 or TRBV12-4 to TRBJ1-1; 9 bases agree with TRBD1. This TCR came from a human donor in good health (CMV status not recorded). Some clones in this sample may be carry-over from other donors' samples. As DNA, the CDR3 is TGTGCCAGCATCCGCGGGACAGGGTTTGTCGCTTTCTTT. It yields the protein CASIRGTGFVAFF.